This T cell receptor (beta chain) was sequenced during a study of graft-versus-host responses after intestinal transplantation listed by TCRdb under 2021. With regard to the full study: Multivisceral, liver-intestinal, or isolated intestinal transplants were received by the recipients. Donor T cell macrochimerism was defined as a peak of at least 4% donor T cells among recipient peripheral blood mononuclear cells. Graft-versus-host and host-versus-graft alloreactive T cell clones were tracked in the graft, circulation and bone marrow after intestinal transplantation using bulk TCR-beta CDR3 sequencing. All recipients received anti-thymocyte globulin induction followed by maintenance tacrolimus and steroids for around three years. Of the roughly 26 intestinal transplant recipients enrolled in the cohort, one of whom was a retransplant, a few patients without pretransplant specimens were excluded. Rather than going through the commercial service, samples from a few later patients were sequenced in-house on an Illumina MiSeq and processed with MiXCR. Alloreactive clones were identified by sequencing pre-transplant mixed lymphocyte reaction products and comparing these products with unstimulated pre-transplant donor and recipient T cells. The investigation overall reported the following: The conclusions were limited by the relatively low number and heterogeneity of the intestinal transplant patients. Early after transplant, peak levels of circulating GvH clones were associated with declines in HvG clones. Patients with donor T cell macrochimerism had high GvH to HvG T cell clonal ratios in their allografts. GvH clones were detected in recipient bone marrow, and some appeared earlier in ileal mucosa or blood, consistent with an intestinal mucosal origin.

According to the study, the label for this sample's time point signals: cells obtained before transplantation from donor or recipient. CD3+CD4+ and CD3+CD8+ populations were FACS-sorted from unstimulated pre-transplant donor and recipient cells taken from spleen or lymph nodes. From cysteine to phenylalanine, the CDR3 is 14 amino acids long. The entry retains the CDR3 DNA only, 42 bases that are in frame from base 1. The junction shows trimming of 0 bases on V and 10 bases on J, and the gene matches do not reach 3 bases of it. The CDR1 and CDR2 encoded by the germline V gene are SGHDT and YYEEEE. Worth noting for this clone: Its antigen is still unknown. Nothing much larger sits one base from this clone, and base qualities are not available.

The library was produced with the immunoSEQ multiplex PCR assay. For most patients, genomic DNA was isolated using the Qiagen DNeasy Blood and Tissue Kit and was shipped frozen to Adaptive Biotechnologies for TCR sequencing. High-throughput TCR-beta CDR3 sequencing of genomic DNA from most patients was performed by Adaptive Biotechnologies. For the original study's pipeline: Adaptive's ImmunoSEQ software was the source of the TCR sequencing data for over 15 patients, while a few other patients were processed with MiXCR and VDJtools. CD4 versus CD8 sorting errors were corrected by removing sequences found in both subsets at a frequency ratio below 5:1. CDR3 nucleotide sequences shared by donor and recipient were removed because the origin of these sequences could not be assigned. Alloreactive clones required at least 2-fold expansion over unstimulated cells and minimum CFSE-low frequency of 0.002% (template counts) or 0.001% (read counts). A clone was considered mappable if detected in the sequenced pre-transplant spleen, lymph node, or MLR CFSE-low populations of the donor or recipient. The cumulative frequency of alloreactive clones was calculated as a percentage of all sequences, weighted by copy number. TCRdb's version of the immuneACCESS table is confined to in-frame rearrangements and falls short of the full clone set. An unresolved V gene accounts for under half of the shortfall where checked; the remainder is of unknown origin. V and J calls plus clone size are reproduced from that table; the DNA served to infer D and trimming. Within this sample are around 130,000 clones, with more than 80% of them counted one time only. The ten biggest clones cover approximately 0.17% of the sample.

The material was unstimulated CD4+ T cells sorted from spleen or lymph node cells, obtained before intestinal transplant. This TCR was recovered from a human donor who received an intestinal transplant. Recombination connected TRBV5-6 to TRBJ1-6, with 8 bases in between that match TRBD1. The CDR3 sequence is CASSLGRGHSPLHF. The DNA is as follows: TGTGCCAGCAGCTTGGGCAGGGGGCACTCACCCCTCCACTTT.